One sample yielded the 23 T cell receptor beta chains listed below, sequenced in a study of blood T cell repertoires in COVID-19. The data were produced by immunoSEQ multiplex PCR, yet TCRdb's version contains in-frame clones alone and is incomplete. This table has more than 300,000 clones, approximately 90% appearing once. Sequencing was done on a sample of PBMCs or T cells enriched from blood (not recorded which). The receptors derive from a woman aged 18-35 years who had recovered from COVID-19.

This chain links TRBV6-1 with TRBJ1-5, with D unresolved. The V gene lost 1 base and the J gene lost 2 bases, with 6 bases spanning the gap. CDR1 and CDR2 (germline): MNHNS, SASEGT. The CDR3 sequence is 14 residues long. Here the CDR3 DNA reads TGTGCCAGCAGTGAAGGCTCGGGCAATCAGCCCCAGCATTTT. This gives the protein CASSEGSGNQPQHF.

The CDR3 bases are TGTGCCAGCAGGCTCCCGGGACAGTCGAACACTGAAGCTTTCTTT. Translating it yields CASRLPGQSNTEAFF. This chain joins TRBV27 and TRBJ1-1; TRBD1 agrees at 7 bases. The CDR3 is 15 residues long. V gave up 6 bases and J gave up 1 base; unmatched junction bases: 8. Germline V gene lookup returns CDR1 MNHEY and CDR2 SMNVEV (reference sequence).

A word on this clone: An end of the junction differs from the germline gene, which may be a read error. The rearrangement links TRBV2 to TRBJ2-7, with D perhaps matching TRBD1 (7 bases). The germline gives CDR1 SNHLY, CDR2 FYNNEI. This CDR3 region has 16 residues. CDR3 in amino acids: CASSRGQGVRPYEQYF. The CDR3 coding sequence is TGTGCCAGCAGTCGGGGGCAGGGGGTTCGTCCCTACGAGCAATACTTC.

The V call is TRBV6-5, the J call TRBJ2-7, with 7 nucleotides matching TRBD1. In germline, CDR1 is MNHEY, CDR2 SVGAGI. The CDR3 consists of 12 residues. Trimming at V came to 10 bases and at J to 2 bases, leaving 5 bases not matched to a gene. CDR3 loop: CATRQGPYEQYF. In DNA, the CDR3 is TGTGCCACCCGACAGGGACCCTACGAGCAGTACTTC.

This rearrangement joins TRBV5-4 to TRBJ2-1, with D possibly being TRBD1 (6 bases). Germline V lookup: CDR1 SGHNT, CDR2 YYREEE (reference sequence). This CDR3 contains 12 residues. V shed 7 bases and J shed 4 bases, with 9 bases lying between them. This CDR3 reads CASHREYNEQFF. CDR3 sequence (DNA): TGTGCCAGCCACAGGGAATACAATGAGCAGTTCTTC.

A word on this clone: This same CDR3 is encoded by further DNA sequences in the sample. The chain joins TRBV18 to TRBJ1-1; D is perhaps TRBD1 (6 bases). Deletions cut 2 bases from V and 3 bases from J, with 10 bases between. Germline V CDR1 and CDR2: KGHSH, LQKENI. This CDR3 is 14 amino acids long. The CDR3 nucleotides read TGTGCCAGCTCACCATCACGGACAGACACTGAAGCTTTCTTT. It translates to CASSPSRTDTEAFF.

The V call is TRBV2, the J call TRBJ1-2, with TRBD1 matching 7 bases. The CDR3 consists of 15 residues. CDR1 and CDR2 from the germline V gene are SNHLY and FYNNEI. V gave up 4 bases and J gave up 3 bases; unmatched junction bases: 8. DNA for the CDR3: TGTGCCAGCAGTGTGGAGGGCAGGGGGGACTATGGCTACACCTTC. This translates into CASSVEGRGDYGYTF.

This chain joins TRBV9 and TRBJ1-2; 10 nucleotides align to TRBD1. CDR1 is SGDLS and CDR2 is YYNGEE in the germline V gene. Trimming cost V 6 bases and J 4 bases; bases outside gene matches: 9. This CDR3 is built from 15 residues. The CDR3 reads CASTESGTGAYGYTF. The CDR3 nucleotides read TGTGCCAGCACCGAATCCGGGACAGGGGCCTATGGCTACACCTTC.

As concerns this clone: One end of the junction fails to match germline, which may point to a read error. The chain is built from TRBV4-1 and TRBJ1-1, with TRBD1 identical over 9 bases. The germline V gene has CDR1 MGHRA and CDR2 YSYEKL. CDR3 length equals 16 residues. For the CDR3, the DNA is TGCGCCAGCAGCCGGGCGGGGACAGGGATGAAGACTGAAGCTTTCTTT. This codes for CASSRAGTGMKTEAFF.

The J gene is TRBJ1-3, the V gene TRBV3-1 (or the pseudogene TRBV3-2); D is undetermined. The germline V gene encodes CDR1 LGHDT and CDR2 YNNKEL (reference sequence). The CDR3 spans 18 residues. Deletions cut 5 bases from V and 0 bases from J, with 20 bases between. The CDR3 bases are TGTGCCAGCAGCGCCGGACGACTAGATGTTGTCTCTGGAAACACCATATATTTT. Its protein product is CASSAGRLDVVSGNTIYF.

The V and J genes are TRBV5-4 and TRBJ1-1, with a possible D match to TRBD1 (6 bases). This CDR3 comprises 14 residues. Deletions cut 4 bases from V and 4 bases from J, with 14 bases between. The V gene's germline CDR1 is SGHNT and CDR2 YYREEE (reference sequence). CDR3 bases: TGTGCCAGCAGCCTCACAGGGTATAGCACTGAAGCTTTCTTT. Translated: CASSLTGYSTEAFF.

This clone occurred once. V usage is TRBV7-8 and J usage is TRBJ2-7, with 11 bases identical to TRBD2. Per germline, CDR1 SGHVS and CDR2 FQNEAQ. There are 15 residues in the CDR3. Trimming removed 5 bases from V and 4 bases from J; junction bases left unmatched: 7. The CDR3 loop reads CASSRKLAGEYEQYF. DNA of the CDR3: TGTGCCAGCAGCCGCAAACTAGCGGGGGAGTACGAGCAGTACTTC. Based on the CDR3 plus reference TRBV7-8 and TRBJ2-7, the full variable domain is GAGVSQSPRYKVAKRGQDVALRCDPISGHVSLFWYQQALGQGPEFLTYFQNEAQLDKSGLPSDRFFAERPEGSVSTLKIQRTQQEDSAVYLCASSRKLAGEYEQYFGPGTRLTVT.

The chain joins TRBV30 to TRBJ1-5; 8 nucleotides align to TRBD1. The germline CDR1 and CDR2 sequences are GTSNPN and SVGIG (reference sequence). This CDR3 contains 14 residues. V dropped 5 bases and J dropped 2; count of bases not matched to a gene: 5. CDR3 sequence: CAWSTGGGNQPQHF. The CDR3 bases are TGTGCCTGGTCCACAGGGGGAGGCAATCAGCCCCAGCATTTT.

The rearrangement joins TRBV6-2 or TRBV6-3 to TRBJ1-1; D gene unclear. CDR1 is MNHEY and CDR2 is SVGEGT in the germline V gene. This CDR3 contains 15 residues. The V and J ends lost 1 base and 0 bases respectively, with 9 bases between them. CDR3 bases: TGTGCCAGCAGTTACTACGACGGGTTGAACACTGAAGCTTTCTTT. Amino acid sequence: CASSYYDGLNTEAFF.

This sequence joins TRBV27 and TRBJ2-1; 10 positions agree with TRBD1. Trimming removed 8 bases from V and 6 bases from J; junction bases left unmatched: 16. This CDR3 contains 17 residues. Germline V gene data show CDR1 as MNHEY and CDR2 as SMNVEV (reference sequence). The CDR3 region is CASRKGSGTGDPNEQFF. The CDR3 DNA sequence: TGTGCCAGCCGGAAGGGTTCCGGGACAGGGGATCCCAATGAGCAGTTCTTC.

The chain joins TRBV14 to TRBJ2-5; 13 nucleotides line up with TRBD2. The length of the CDR3 is 15 residues. In germline, CDR1 is SGHDN, CDR2 FVKESK. V was pared by 4 bases and J by 4 bases, with 3 bases of the junction left unmatched. CDR3 loop: CASSLGLAGTETQYF. CDR3 nucleotide sequence: TGTGCCAGCAGCCTGGGACTAGCGGGAACAGAGACCCAGTACTTC.

This clone was counted once. J is TRBJ1-1 and V is TRBV30; no clear D. Trimming took off 0 bases at V and 1 base at J, with 6 bases between the two ends. The germline V gene has CDR1 GTSNPN and CDR2 SVGIG (reference sequence). The CDR3 extends over 13 amino acids. The CDR3 DNA follows: TGTGCCTGGAGTGTTCTAAAGAACACTGAAGCTTTCTTT. Translated: CAWSVLKNTEAFF. Supplemented by reference TRBV30 and TRBJ1-1, the full variable domain reads SQTIHQWPATLVQPVGSPLSLECTVEGTSNPNLYWYRQAAGRGLQLLFYSVGIGQISSEVPQNLSASRPQDRQFILSSKKLLLSDSGFYLCAWSVLKNTEAFFGQGTRLTVV.

CDR3 nucleotides: TGTGCCAGCAGCTTAGTGGAGGGGGCATCCTATAATTCACCCCTCCACTTT. As protein: CASSLVEGASYNSPLHF. The chain uses TRBV7-9 and TRBJ1-6; TRBD1 agrees at 7 bases. The CDR3 runs to 17 residues. Looked up from germline, CDR1 is SEHNR and CDR2 is FQNEAQ (reference sequence). V lost 1 base and J lost 1; bases outside the gene matches: 4.

This chain links TRBV7-9 with TRBJ2-3, with TRBD2 matching 8 bases. The length of the CDR3 is 16 residues. Germline CDR1 and CDR2: SEHNR and FQNEAQ (reference sequence). After removal of 1 base from V and 4 bases from J, the junction contained 7 bases not matched to a gene. The CDR3 sequence is CASSLVGLAGADTQYF. CDR3 bases: TGTGCCAGCAGCTTAGTCGGGCTAGCGGGCGCAGATACGCAGTATTTT. The variable domain in full, completed from reference TRBV7-9 and TRBJ2-3, reads DTGVSQNPRHKITKRGQNVTFRCDPISEHNRLYWYRQTLGQGPEFLTYFQNEAQLEKSRLLSDRFSAERPKGSFSTLEIQRTEQGDSAMYLCASSLVGLAGADTQYFGPGTRLTVL.

This chain joins TRBV7-6 and TRBJ2-3, with TRBD2 matching over 10 bases. The CDR3 is 17 amino acids. CDR1 and CDR2 from the germline V gene are SGHVS and FNYEAQ. V shed 4 bases, J shed 6 bases, and the junction held 13 bases outside the gene matches. As DNA, the CDR3 is TGTGCCAGCAGCTGGGAGGAAGCGGGGGGGCCAAGGGATACGCAGTATTTT. Protein: CASSWEEAGGPRDTQYF.

The rearrangement uses TRBV5-1 and TRBJ1-2; TRBD1 matches at 11 bases. CDR1 and CDR2 from the germline V gene are SGHRS and YFSETQ. CDR3 length: 15 residues. Trimming took 4 bases from V and 4 from J; bases not matched to a gene: 6. This chain's CDR3 is CASSPRTGGFYGYTF. As DNA, the CDR3 is TGCGCCAGCAGCCCGCGGACAGGGGGCTTCTATGGCTACACCTTC. Full variable domain (missing parts from reference TRBV5-1 and TRBJ1-2): KAGVTQTPRYLIKTRGQQVTLSCSPISGHRSVSWYQQTPGQGLQFLFEYFSETQRNKGNFPGRFSGRQFSNSRSEMNVSTLELGDSALYLCASSPRTGGFYGYTFGSGTRLTVV.

The chain is built from TRBV10-3 and TRBJ2-5, with a tentative D call TRBD2 (5 bases). Per germline, CDR1 ENHRY and CDR2 SYGVKD. The CDR3 length is 12 residues. The V and J ends lost 2 bases and 5 bases respectively, with 6 bases between them. CDR3 DNA: TGTGCCATCAGTGAGAAGCGGGAGACCCAGTACTTC. It specifies CAISEKRETQYF.

This clone appeared a single time. The chain couples TRBV5-6 to TRBJ2-7, with a possible D match to TRBD1 (6 bases). The CDR3 runs 15 residues. Germline V lookup: CDR1 SGHDT, CDR2 YYEEEE. Trimming cost V 1 base and J 2 bases, with 13 bases left between them. The CDR3 region is CASSLKPRGPYEQYF. The CDR3 nucleotides read TGTGCCAGCAGCTTGAAACCCAGGGGACCCTACGAGCAGTACTTC.